This TCR beta chain derives from a study of cytotoxic CD8 clonotypes in ibrutinib-treated CLL. At the level of the study: Each sample contained, on average, approximately 270,000 productive templates and 75,000 to 95,000 productive rearrangements. Whole-study findings and limits: Clonality climbed at ibrutinib response, then dropped toward baseline at progression. Baseline levels of clonality went above those of age-matched healthy donors and moved with circulating CD8+ T-cell counts.

TCRdb's copy holds only in-frame clones and misses some; the assay was immunoSEQ multiplex PCR. The sample lists around 310,000 clones; roughly 80% were seen once. The CDR3 length is 14 residues. The germline CDR1 and CDR2 sequences are MNHNS and SASEGT. Trimming left V 1 base short and J 0 bases short, with 7 bases between. As concerns this clone: Its matching antigen is unknown.

Material: PBMCs, obtained before ibrutinib treatment. The receptor was isolated from a human donor with chronic lymphocytic leukemia. The V call is TRBV6-1, the J call TRBJ2-7, with no clear D. The CDR3 DNA reads as TGTGCCAGCAGTGAAGGCAGGTACTCCTACGAGCAGTACTTC. Its protein product is CASSEGRYSYEQYF.